This T cell receptor beta chain was sequenced during a study of blood T cell repertoires in COVID-19. Study overall: The study drew acute and convalescent COVID-19 samples from the United States, Italy and Spain. From T cells, B-cell-depleted T cells, or PBMCs came the material, which was cDNA or gDNA.

Between the trimmed V and J ends, which lost 5 bases and 3 bases, there was a span of 3 bases. CDR1 is SEHNR and CDR2 is FQNEAQ in the germline V gene (reference sequence). This CDR3 contains 11 residues. How the authors handled the data: How many nucleated cells were present was estimated from reference gene primer amplification. Clones were sequenced by immunoSEQ multiplex PCR, and TCRdb holds only the in-frame ones, with some missing. The V and J calls and clone size are taken from that table; D and trimming were inferred from the DNA. The table includes roughly 140,000 clones, around 87% detected once.

This rearrangement joins TRBV7-9 to TRBJ2-3; D unclear. This sequence was found in a woman between 40 and 50 years old with acute or convalescent COVID-19. Sequenced input: peripheral blood. This CDR3 is CASSLTDTQYF. The DNA of the CDR3 is TGTGCCAGCAGCCTAACAGATACGCAGTATTTT.